These T cell receptor beta chains were read from a single sample in a study of shared clonotypes between healthy human individuals. Some clones are missing from TCRdb's copy, which holds only in-frame ones; the method was immunoSEQ multiplex PCR. Among around 240,000 clones listed, 50% to 75% were seen once. The sample comprised memory CD4+ T cells sorted from blood. These receptors all stem from a man under 40 in good health. Both conserved end residues are trimmed from each CDR3. The D gene is left open where the match is weak.

length,D,J,V,CDR3
11,.,TRBJ1-1,TRBV10-3,AVDGGMNTEAF
14,.,TRBJ2-5,TRBV7-8,ASSLSLSEIQETQY
14,.,TRBJ2-1,TRBV28,ASTPAGGSSYNEQF
12,.,TRBJ2-7,TRBV7-9,ASSLYSGAYEQY
13,.,TRBJ1-1,TRBV5-1,ASSLSGGEWTEAF
13,.,TRBJ1-2,TRBV11-2,ASSFDVIGTFGYT
12,.,TRBJ2-5,TRBV6-1,ASSESWGVETQY
14,TRBD1,TRBJ1-5,TRBV5-5,ASSLLFRGLGQPQH
13,TRBD1,TRBJ2-7,TRBV11-2,ASSLTGQDPYEQY
14,TRBD1,TRBJ2-1,TRBV10-1,ASSEHPGTGSDEQF
11,.,TRBJ1-2,TRBV28,ASSGFGIYGYT
9,.,TRBJ2-5,TRBV2,ASSAEETQY
15,TRBD1,TRBJ1-5,TRBV19,ASSILDRGLIGQPQH
13,TRBD1,TRBJ1-2,TRBV6-6,ASSYEGQPVNGYT
12,TRBD2,TRBJ2-7,TRBV7-8,ASSFSGSSYEQY
13,.,TRBJ2-7,TRBV5-1,ASSLDSGPVYEQY
12,.,TRBJ1-1,TRBV30,AWSVEVGTTEAF
14,TRBD1,TRBJ2-3,TRBV5-6,ASSEGQGLGWDTQY
13,TRBD2,TRBJ2-1,TRBV29-1,SVGILAGSSNEQF
12,TRBD2,TRBJ2-7,TRBV7-8,ASSYTAGPYEQY
13,.,TRBJ2-1,TRBV5-1,ASSLRQGYYNEQF
11,.,TRBJ2-4,TRBV7-9,ASSLGPPNIQY
13,.,TRBJ2-7,TRBV19,ASSIAEELSHEQY
15,TRBD2,TRBJ2-1,TRBV7-8,ASSGGTSGISYNEQF
12,.,TRBJ2-4,TRBV6-1,ASSGGWGKNIQY
14,.,TRBJ2-7,TRBV5-6,ASNRRGALGPYEQY
15,TRBD1,TRBJ2-7,TRBV5-1,ASSLLPNRGLPYEQY
12,.,TRBJ1-2,TRBV11-2,ASSLNAGAYGYT
12,TRBD1,TRBJ1-1,TRBV28,ASSLPGTDTEAF
14,.,TRBJ2-1,TRBV7-2,ASSRASRSSYNEQF
15,.,TRBJ2-7,TRBV7-8,ASSPYRVPRGPYEQY
11,TRBD2,TRBJ2-1,TRBV11-2,ASSRDYLNEQF
12,.,TRBJ1-2,TRBV6-5,ASSRPGAREGYT
10,TRBD2,TRBJ2-7,TRBV29-1,SVLAVGYEQY
12,.,TRBJ1-2,TRBV5-1,ASSDSHTNYGYT
11,TRBD1,TRBJ1-4,TRBV5-1,ASSSGDSEKLF
9,.,TRBJ2-2,TRBV30,AWSWGGELF
17,TRBD1,TRBJ1-1,TRBV11-2,ASSFTEPGQGVWYTEAF
13,TRBD2,TRBJ2-3,TRBV27,ASRLSGSGADTQY
12,.,TRBJ2-1,TRBV2,ASLWQGPSNEQF
14,.,TRBJ1-4,TRBV4-2,ASSQSPGQLNEKLF
15,TRBD2,TRBJ2-2,TRBV2,ASSPRGGARYTGELF
8,.,TRBJ1-1,TRBV29-1,SGRNTEAF
13,TRBD1,TRBJ1-5,TRBV5-1,ASSRTGGVNQPQH
10,.,TRBJ2-5,TRBV5-1,ASSLNQETQY
13,.,TRBJ1-4,TRBV28,ASSVYRDVNEKLF
12,.,TRBJ2-1,TRBV10-3,AIITRSSYNEQF
12,.,TRBJ1-5,TRBV28,ASSGQETYQPQH
13,TRBD2,TRBJ2-1,TRBV19,ASSIQGLAENEQF
12,TRBD2,TRBJ2-1,TRBV30,AGVTGTKPNEQF